This T cell receptor beta chain was identified in a study of post-analysis software for immune sequencing data. Across the study: Patients with relapsing-remitting, secondary progressive and progressive-relapsing multiple sclerosis courses were all represented.

Tagging with unique molecular identifiers was a feature of the TCR beta cDNA libraries. The yield from about 1 to 10 million T cells was 500,000 or so cDNA molecules in total. In TCRdb, the PCR reads were re-called with MiXCR into one record per CDR3 protein. Among hundreds of thousands of distinct CDR3 sequences listed, less than 40% were seen once. General study points: In multiple sclerosis, normalized Chao1 diversity was significantly below that of controls. When patients were compared with controls, 5 or 6 TRBV segments were more frequent, TRBV5-6, TRBV5-1 and TRBV20-1 among them.

The junction had 3 bases not matched to a gene; V was cut back by 4 bases and J by 2 bases. The CDR3 loop spans 16 amino acids. Germline V gives CDR1 MGHRA, CDR2 YSYEKL. The sample holds a few counts of this clonotype. Its matching antigen is unknown. This rearrangement joins TRBV4-1 to TRBJ2-1; 12 positions match TRBD2. Source material: blood. The receptor comes from a girl aged 5 to 17 with multiple sclerosis. In DNA, the CDR3 is TGCGCCAGCAGCCGGGGACTAGCGGGCCCCTACAATGAGCAGTTCTTC. Translating it yields CASSRGLAGPYNEQFF.